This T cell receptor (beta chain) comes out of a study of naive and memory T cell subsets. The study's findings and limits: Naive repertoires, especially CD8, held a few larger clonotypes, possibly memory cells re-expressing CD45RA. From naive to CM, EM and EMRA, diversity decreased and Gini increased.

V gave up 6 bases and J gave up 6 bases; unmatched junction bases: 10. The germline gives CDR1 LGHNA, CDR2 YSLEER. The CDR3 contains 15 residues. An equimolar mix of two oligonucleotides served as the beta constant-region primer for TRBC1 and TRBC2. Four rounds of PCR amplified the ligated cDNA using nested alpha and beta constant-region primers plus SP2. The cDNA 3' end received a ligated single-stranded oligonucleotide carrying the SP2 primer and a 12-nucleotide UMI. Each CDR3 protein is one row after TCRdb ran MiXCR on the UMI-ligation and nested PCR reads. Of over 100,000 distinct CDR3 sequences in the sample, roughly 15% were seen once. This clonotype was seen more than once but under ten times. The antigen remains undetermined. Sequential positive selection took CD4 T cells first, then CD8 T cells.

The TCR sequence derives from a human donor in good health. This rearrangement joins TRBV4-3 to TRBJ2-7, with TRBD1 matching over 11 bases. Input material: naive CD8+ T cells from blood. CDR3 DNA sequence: TGCGCCAGCAGTCCAACCGGGACAGGGGGGAGCGAGCAGTACTTC. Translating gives CASSPTGTGGSEQYF.